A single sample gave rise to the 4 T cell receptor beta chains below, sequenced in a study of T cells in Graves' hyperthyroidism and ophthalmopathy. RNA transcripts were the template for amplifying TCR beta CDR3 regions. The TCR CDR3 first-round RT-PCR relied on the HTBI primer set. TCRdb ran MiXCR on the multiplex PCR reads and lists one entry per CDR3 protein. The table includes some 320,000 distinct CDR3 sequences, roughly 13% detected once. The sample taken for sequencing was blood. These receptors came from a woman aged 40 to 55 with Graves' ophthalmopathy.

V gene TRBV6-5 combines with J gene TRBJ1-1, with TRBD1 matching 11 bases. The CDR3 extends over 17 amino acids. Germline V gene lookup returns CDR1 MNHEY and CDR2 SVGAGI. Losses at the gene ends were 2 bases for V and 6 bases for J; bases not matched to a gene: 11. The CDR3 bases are TGTGCCAGCAGTTACACAAAAGGGGGACAGGGGGGGGCTGAAGCTTTCTTT. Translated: CASSYTKGGQGGAEAFF.

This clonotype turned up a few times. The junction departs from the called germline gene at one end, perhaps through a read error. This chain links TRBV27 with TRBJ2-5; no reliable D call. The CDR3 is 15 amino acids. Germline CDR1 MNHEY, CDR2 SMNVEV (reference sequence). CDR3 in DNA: TGTGCCAGCAGTTTATACGTCCCCGGCCCCCGGCCCCATTACTTC. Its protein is CASSLYVPGPRPHYF.

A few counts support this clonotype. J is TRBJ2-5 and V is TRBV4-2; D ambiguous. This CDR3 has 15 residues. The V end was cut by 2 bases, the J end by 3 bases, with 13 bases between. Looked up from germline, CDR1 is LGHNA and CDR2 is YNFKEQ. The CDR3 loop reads CASSQSRVGKETQYF. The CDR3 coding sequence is TGTGCCAGCAGCCAATCTCGGGTTGGGAAAGAGACCCAGTACTTC.

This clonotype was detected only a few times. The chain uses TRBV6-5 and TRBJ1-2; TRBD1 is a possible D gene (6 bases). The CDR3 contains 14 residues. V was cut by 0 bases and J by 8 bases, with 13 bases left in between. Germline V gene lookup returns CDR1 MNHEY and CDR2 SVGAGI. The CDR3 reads CASSYSRGGWGYTF. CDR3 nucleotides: TGTGCCAGCAGTTACTCGAGAGGGGGTTGGGGCTACACCTTC.